This T cell receptor beta chain was profiled in a study of blood T cell repertoires in COVID-19. Overall study context: From the United States, Italy and Spain came samples of acute and convalescent COVID-19. Sources were T cells, B-cell-depleted T cells, or PBMCs; the material itself was cDNA or gDNA.

Germline CDR1 and CDR2: SNHLY and FYNNEI. V lost 6 bases and J lost 6, with 14 bases in between. The CDR3 is 13 residues long. In the authors' methods: It was from reference gene primer amplification that nucleated cell counts were estimated. Assay used: immunoSEQ multiplex PCR; TCRdb lists only in-frame clones, some missing. V and J calls and clone size are given by that table; D and trimming were obtained from the DNA. This repertoire shows under 120,000 clones, roughly 81% found once; its top ten account for 2% to 2.5%. The source of this sequence is a human donor in a cohort sampled during active COVID-19. The rearrangement uses TRBV2 and TRBJ1-1; tentative D call: TRBD1 (5 bases). Specimen: peripheral blood. CDR3 amino acids: CASRIQVGAEAFF. CDR3 in DNA: TGTGCCAGCAGGATACAGGTTGGCGCTGAAGCTTTCTTT.